This T cell receptor beta chain is drawn from a study of T cells in Graves' hyperthyroidism and ophthalmopathy. Broader study findings: With a median lead of around 6.7 months before onset, the model predicted ophthalmopathy. Ophthalmopathy cases were set apart from stable hyperthyroidism by a 13 V-J model.

CDR3 length: 14 residues. Trimming cost V 3 bases and J 6 bases, with 18 bases left between them. Germline V gene data show CDR1 as DFQATT and CDR2 as SNEGSKA (reference sequence). This clonotype appeared many times. Its specificity is not known. Authors of the study amplified TCR beta CDR3 regions from RNA transcripts. The TCR CDR3 first-round RT-PCR relied on the HTBI primer set. In TCRdb, the multiplex PCR reads were re-called with MiXCR into one record per CDR3 protein. The data hold over 350,000 distinct CDR3 sequences, with about 18% observed a single time. Sequences were obtained from blood. The source is a man between 18 and 29 years old with Graves' ophthalmopathy. The chain combines TRBV20-1 with TRBJ2-7; a weak D match, TRBD1 (6 bases). The CDR3 loop is CSASQSTGSGEQYF. The DNA of the CDR3 is TGCAGTGCTAGCCAATCGACAGGTTCGGGCGAGCAGTACTTC.